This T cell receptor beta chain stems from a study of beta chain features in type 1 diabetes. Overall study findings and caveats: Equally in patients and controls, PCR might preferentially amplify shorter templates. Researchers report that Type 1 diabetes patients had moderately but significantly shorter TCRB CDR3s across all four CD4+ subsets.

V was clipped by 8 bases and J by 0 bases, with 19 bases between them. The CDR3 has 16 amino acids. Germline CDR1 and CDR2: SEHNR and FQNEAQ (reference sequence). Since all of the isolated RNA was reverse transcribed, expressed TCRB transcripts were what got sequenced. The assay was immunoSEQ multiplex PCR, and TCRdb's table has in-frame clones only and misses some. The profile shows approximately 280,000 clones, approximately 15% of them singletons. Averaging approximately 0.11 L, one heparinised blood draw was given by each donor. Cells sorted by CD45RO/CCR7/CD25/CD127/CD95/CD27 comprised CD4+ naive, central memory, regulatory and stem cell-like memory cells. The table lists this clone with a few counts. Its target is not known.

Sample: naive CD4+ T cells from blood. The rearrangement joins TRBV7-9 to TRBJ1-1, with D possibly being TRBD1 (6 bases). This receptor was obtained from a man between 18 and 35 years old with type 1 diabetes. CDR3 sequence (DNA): TGTGCCAGCGAAGTACAGGGTGTTTGGTTGAACACTGAAGCTTTCTTT. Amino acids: CASEVQGVWLNTEAFF.